The present entry profiles one T cell receptor (beta chain) with its context. The CDR3 is 11 residues long. V was pared by 2 bases and J by 11 bases, with 5 bases of the junction left unmatched. Per the germline V gene, CDR1 is DFQATT and CDR2 is SNEGSKA (reference sequence). This specimen belongs to a study of blood T cell repertoires in COVID-19. Study details: Cohort 3 donors counted as recovered after two negative PCRs, clearance, or resolved symptoms. In each case, the material was cDNA or gDNA derived from T cells, B-cell-depleted T cells, or PBMCs.

Sequenced by immunoSEQ multiplex PCR; TCRdb stores in-frame clones only, minus some. The top ten clones hold roughly 4% of a sample with more than 120,000 clones, roughly 84% of them seen once. The sequence came from a man aged 50 to 60 in a cohort exposed to, infected with or recovered from COVID-19 (not recorded which). The chain is built from TRBV20-1 and TRBJ2-7; 8 bases match TRBD2. The sequencing sample was made of PBMCs or T cells enriched from blood (not recorded which). The CDR3 nucleotides are TGCAGTGCTAGACACCAGCGGGAGAAGTACTTC. This translates into CSARHQREKYF.